This paragraph reports one TCR beta chain. Its antigen is unidentified. This record belongs to a study of cytomegalovirus exposure and HLA in healthy donors. General observations from the study: Sequencing likely generated an artifact that appeared as a cluster of highly shared sequence variants.

Germline loops: CDR1 LNHNV, CDR2 YYDKDF (reference sequence). There are 17 residues in the CDR3. Trimming pared 0 bases from V and 3 bases from J, leaving 17 bases between. PCR primers comprised 60 Vbeta and 13 Jbeta primers. Produced via immunoSEQ multiplex PCR; TCRdb's table is partial and in-frame only. Here the sample spans under 200,000 clones, 55% to 80% being singletons. What was sequenced was PBMCs. The V call is TRBV15, the J call TRBJ2-5, with a weak D call TRBD1 (6 bases). The receptor comes from a woman aged 18-29 years in good health and CMV-seropositive. CDR3 protein: CATSRDPPQGGKETQYF. The CDR3 bases are TGTGCCACCAGCAGAGATCCCCCGCAAGGGGGAAAAGAGACCCAGTACTTC.